Presented here are 22 T cell receptor beta chains from one specimen sequenced in a study of cytomegalovirus exposure and HLA in healthy donors. PCR was performed using 60 Vbeta and 13 Jbeta primers. Method: immunoSEQ multiplex PCR; TCRdb's copy keeps in-frame clones and lacks some. In the table there are roughly 170,000 clones, around 83% of which are singletons. The specimen was PBMCs. The receptors shown here come from a girl under 10 years old in good health and CMV-seropositive.

The chain couples TRBV11-2 to TRBJ2-7, with 7 bases that match TRBD1. CDR1 is SGHAT and CDR2 is FQNNGV in the germline V gene. The V and J ends lost 5 bases and 5 bases, in that order; junction bases with no gene match: 9. This CDR3 is built from 14 residues. The CDR3 sequence: CASSRGPGTNEQYF. The CDR3 DNA follows: TGTGCCAGCAGCAGGGGGCCGGGGACCAACGAGCAGTACTTC.

The chain couples TRBV29-1 to TRBJ2-3; 8 nucleotides align to TRBD2. This CDR3 spans 14 amino acids. V dropped 7 bases and J dropped 7; count of bases not matched to a gene: 13. The V gene's germline CDR1 is SQVTM and CDR2 ANQGSEA. DNA for the CDR3: TGCAGCGCCCCCAGAGCGGGGGTTCCTTATACGCAGTATTTT. It yields the protein CSAPRAGVPYTQYF.

The chain employs TRBV6-5 and TRBJ1-2, with D perhaps TRBD1 (5 bases). Trimming removed 2 bases at V and 2 bases at J, with 15 bases between. CDR1 is MNHEY and CDR2 is SVGAGI in the germline V gene. The CDR3 is 16 amino acids. CDR3 region: CASSYDLGGRNYGYTF. In nucleotides, the CDR3 is TGTGCCAGCAGTTACGACTTGGGGGGACGGAACTATGGCTACACCTTC.

This clone has only a few counts. The V and J genes are TRBV4-1 and TRBJ1-1; D uncertain. Germline CDR1 and CDR2: MGHRA and YSYEKL. The CDR3 covers 15 residues. Trimming took 1 base from V and 0 from J, leaving 9 bases between them. This CDR3 is CASSQVLPMNTEAFF. CDR3 nucleotide sequence: TGCGCCAGCAGCCAAGTGCTACCCATGAACACTGAAGCTTTCTTT.

The rearrangement links TRBV15 to TRBJ2-1; 7 nucleotides align to TRBD2. V was pared by 1 base and J by 9 bases, with 3 bases of the junction left unmatched. Germline assignment: CDR1 LNHNV and CDR2 YYDKDF (reference sequence). The CDR3 is 13 amino acids. This CDR3 reads CATSRGGRGEQFF. The CDR3 DNA sequence: TGTGCCACCAGCAGAGGAGGGAGGGGTGAGCAGTTCTTC.

This clone rates as medium-sized. This sequence joins TRBV4-1 and TRBJ2-1; maybe TRBD2 (5 bases). Germline lookup yields CDR1 MGHRA and CDR2 YSYEKL. Trimming left V 4 bases short and J 10 bases short, with 17 bases between. This CDR3 has 14 amino acids. The CDR3 here is CASSRARVSGEQFF. For the CDR3, the DNA is TGCGCCAGCAGCCGAGCGAGGGTATCGGGAGAGCAGTTCTTC.

The V call is TRBV11-2, the J call TRBJ2-7; D unresolved. The CDR3 covers 13 residues. Trimming left V 2 bases short and J 3 bases short, with 8 bases between. Germline V lookup: CDR1 SGHAT, CDR2 FQNNGV. The CDR3 coding sequence is TGTGCCAGCAGCTTACCGTCAGACTACGAGCAGTACTTC. Residues: CASSLPSDYEQYF.

The J gene is TRBJ1-2, the V gene TRBV19; TRBD1 matches at 7 bases. The length of the CDR3 is 14 residues. In germline, CDR1 is LNHDA, CDR2 SQIVND (reference sequence). Unmatched junction bases numbered 9, after V lost 3 bases and J lost 8 bases. The CDR3 DNA is TGTGCCAGTAGTATGGTCGACAGGGCGCGCGGCTACACCTTC. Encoded protein: CASSMVDRARGYTF.

This chain uses TRBV18 with TRBJ1-5; maybe TRBD1 (6 bases). This CDR3 is built from 16 residues. Germline assignment: CDR1 KGHSH and CDR2 LQKENI. Trimming stripped 2 bases from V and 7 bases from J, with 18 bases between. This chain's CDR3 is CASSPGGGAGLQPQHF. The CDR3 DNA reads TGTGCCAGCTCACCAGGGGGGGGCGCAGGCTTGCAGCCCCAGCATTTT.

CDR3 region: CASGLVLAGEQFF. The CDR3 bases are TGTGCTAGTGGTTTGGTACTGGCAGGGGAACAGTTCTTC. The chain recombines TRBV12-5 with TRBJ2-1; D is perhaps TRBD1 (6 bases). Germline lookup yields CDR1 LGHNT and CDR2 FRNRAP. The CDR3 sequence is 13 residues long. Trimming pared 0 bases from V and 13 bases from J, leaving 13 bases between.

V and J are TRBV28 and TRBJ2-1; 12 nucleotides line up with TRBD2. The CDR3 extends over 15 amino acids. Losses at the gene ends were 6 bases for V and 6 bases for J; bases not matched to a gene: 6. The germline gives CDR1 MDHEN, CDR2 SYDVKM. The CDR3 DNA reads TGTGCCAGCAGCAGACTAGCGGGAGTATTCAATGAGCAGTTCTTC. It is translated as CASSRLAGVFNEQFF. Looking up the rest from reference TRBV28 and TRBJ2-1 gives the full variable domain: DVKVTQSSRYLVKRTGEKVFLECVQDMDHENMFWYRQDPGLGLRLIYFSYDVKMKEKGDIPEGYSVSREKKERFSLILESASTNQTSMYLCASSRLAGVFNEQFFGPGTRLTVL.

The V gene is TRBV14, the J gene TRBJ1-2; D is unresolved. Looked up from germline, CDR1 is SGHDN and CDR2 is FVKESK. V lost 1 base to trimming and J lost 0 bases, with 3 bases between them. The CDR3 is 13 residues long. This CDR3 reads CASSQAANYGYTF. CDR3 bases: TGTGCCAGCAGCCAAGCCGCTAACTATGGCTACACCTTC.

The V gene is TRBV5-1, the J gene TRBJ1-4, with 9 bases aligning to TRBD1. The trim removed 2 bases at V and 8 bases at J, leaving 10 bases unmatched. The CDR3 consists of 16 residues. The germline V gene has CDR1 SGHRS and CDR2 YFSETQ. Here the CDR3 DNA reads TGCGCCAGCAGCTTACGCCCGGGGACAGGGTGGGAAAAACTGTTTTTT. Translated, it gives CASSLRPGTGWEKLFF.

The rearrangement joins TRBV9 to TRBJ1-5; 9 bases match TRBD1. The CDR3 consists of 19 residues. Germline V CDR1 and CDR2: SGDLS, YYNGEE. J was trimmed by 2 bases and V by 3 bases; bases with no gene match: 15. CDR3 protein: CASSARTGAKPGGNQPQHF. The CDR3 DNA follows: TGTGCCAGCAGCGCCCGGACAGGGGCCAAACCCGGGGGCAATCAGCCCCAGCATTTT.

The chain uses TRBV5-1 and TRBJ2-7; TRBD2 is a possible D gene (5 bases). From germline, CDR1 is SGHRS and CDR2 YFSETQ. V was trimmed by 4 bases and J by 2 bases, leaving 13 bases between them. This CDR3 has 14 amino acids. CDR3 sequence reads: CASSPGDGAYEQYF. Written as DNA, the CDR3 is TGCGCCAGCAGCCCTGGTGACGGGGCCTACGAGCAGTACTTC.

The chain employs TRBV6-5 and TRBJ1-1; no clear D gene. Looked up from germline, CDR1 is MNHEY and CDR2 is SVGAGI. CDR3 length: 11 residues. Trimming shortened V by 6 bases and J by 8 bases, and 10 bases separated the two germline ends. The CDR3 DNA reads as TGTGCCAGCAGGGGCCTGTACGAAGCTTTCTTT. Residues: CASRGLYEAFF.

This sequence joins TRBV7-2 and TRBJ1-2, with D tentatively TRBD1 (5 bases). Germline lookup yields CDR1 SGHTA and CDR2 FQGNSA. V was shortened by 8 bases and J by 7 bases, with 23 bases between the two germline ends. The CDR3 is 15 amino acids. The CDR3 DNA is TGTGCCAGCCAATCGGTTGGGACTATTCCTTTTGGCTACACCTTC. It yields the protein CASQSVGTIPFGYTF.

DNA for the CDR3: TGCAGTGCTAGTGAGGGAGTAGGCTACACCTTC. It codes for CSASEGVGYTF. V gene TRBV20-1 combines with J gene TRBJ1-2, with unresolved D. The CDR3 is 11 amino acids. Germline values: CDR1 DFQATT, CDR2 SNEGSKA (reference sequence). The ends were cut back, 3 bases at V and 8 bases at J, with 10 bases in the middle.

The chain is built from TRBV15 and TRBJ1-4; D perhaps matches TRBD1 (6 bases). The germline gives CDR1 LNHNV, CDR2 YYDKDF (reference sequence). This CDR3 is 16 amino acids long. V was cut by 6 bases and J by 2 bases, with 16 bases left in between. CDR3: CATRIGGLRTNEKLFF. CDR3 nucleotide sequence: TGTGCCACCAGGATCGGGGGGCTTCGGACTAATGAAAAACTGTTTTTT.

In this sample, this clone turned up a few times. This chain links TRBV19 with TRBJ2-7; 9 bases are a match to TRBD1. The V and J ends lost 10 bases and 5 bases, in that order; junction bases with no gene match: 15. The CDR3 covers 15 residues. Germline V gene lookup returns CDR1 LNHDA and CDR2 SQIVND (reference sequence). The CDR3 reads CATKDRGAKGDEQYF. The CDR3 DNA sequence: TGTGCCACAAAGGACAGGGGCGCGAAGGGTGACGAGCAGTACTTC.

The J gene is TRBJ2-7, the V gene TRBV6-5; D not certain. Germline CDR1 reads MNHEY; CDR2 reads SVGAGI. The CDR3 loop spans 14 amino acids. Between the trimmed V and J ends, which lost 0 bases and 6 bases, there was a span of 12 bases. The chain's CDR3 is CASSYSRTVGEQYF. The CDR3 DNA is TGTGCCAGCAGTTACTCGAGAACGGTCGGCGAGCAGTACTTC.

The chain uses TRBV10-3 and TRBJ2-7, with TRBD2 as a possible D gene (7 bases). This CDR3 is 16 amino acids long. Germline V lookup: CDR1 ENHRY, CDR2 SYGVKD. Between the trimmed V and J ends, which lost 2 bases and 5 bases, there was a span of 19 bases. The CDR3 nucleotides are TGTGCCATCAGTGAGCCGCGGGGGACGGGGGCGGACGAGCAGTACTTC. Protein: CAISEPRGTGADEQYF.